In its sample, the clone carrying this T cell receptor (beta chain) was seen once. The identical CDR3 is also encoded by other nucleotide sequences in the sample. This entry belongs to a study of blood T cell repertoires in COVID-19. About the research overall: From the United States, Italy and Spain came samples of acute and convalescent COVID-19. Nucleic acid was either cDNA or gDNA, and it came from T cells, B-cell-depleted T cells, or PBMCs.

Original processing notes: Estimated nucleated cell counts came from reference gene primer amplification. Measured with immunoSEQ multiplex PCR; TCRdb has only the in-frame clones, and not every one. That table furnishes V, J and clone size, whereas the DNA furnished D and trimming. The repertoire consists of approximately 180,000 clones, with 70% to 90% occurring once and the leading ten covering around 3.3%. The trim removed 6 bases at V and 0 bases at J, leaving 8 bases unmatched. The germline gives CDR1 MDHEN, CDR2 SYDVKM. The CDR3 has 16 amino acids. The sequenced sample was peripheral blood. The chain joins TRBV28 to TRBJ2-1; 7 bases fit TRBD2. This receptor was obtained from a man aged 55-75 years with acute or convalescent COVID-19. The CDR3 here is CASSRRGGSSYNEQFF. Written as DNA, the CDR3 is TGTGCCAGCAGCCGCCGGGGCGGGAGCTCCTACAATGAGCAGTTCTTC.